This passage covers 20 T cell receptor beta chains from one sample sequenced in a study of shared clonotypes between healthy human individuals. Clones were sequenced by immunoSEQ multiplex PCR, and TCRdb holds only the in-frame ones, with some missing. The table lists more than 1,200,000 clones, 98% to 99% of them singletons, with roughly 0.36% in the top ten. Sequencing was done on a sample of naive CD4+ T cells sorted from blood. As to subset: CD45RA+ positively selected. All receptors derive from a man younger than 45 in good health.

This clone appeared a single time. The J gene is TRBJ1-3, the V gene TRBV6-6; D not resolved. Per the germline V gene, CDR1 is MNHNY and CDR2 is SVGAGI (reference sequence). The CDR3 consists of 16 residues. Trimming shortened V by 5 bases and J by 0 bases, and 14 bases separated the two germline ends. As DNA, the CDR3 is TGTGCCAGCAGTCCTGGGGTGGGGAACTCTGGAAACACCATATATTTT. This sequence encodes CASSPGVGNSGNTIYF.

This clone was detected only once. J is TRBJ1-1 and V is TRBV5-1; possible D gene TRBD1, 5 bases. V gave up 2 bases and J gave up 0 bases, with 14 bases separating them. Germline-derived CDR1 and CDR2 are SGHRS and YFSETQ. The CDR3 runs to 16 residues. CDR3 region: CASSLGSQGMNTEAFF. DNA for the CDR3: TGCGCCAGCAGCTTAGGTTCTCAGGGAATGAACACTGAAGCTTTCTTT.

V gene TRBV10-3 combines with J gene TRBJ2-7; 8 bases map to TRBD1. Per the germline V gene, CDR1 is ENHRY and CDR2 is SYGVKD. Trimming cost V 6 bases and J 1 base; bases outside gene matches: 8. The CDR3 totals 15 residues. This CDR3 is CAISLNRDRSYEQYF. CDR3 DNA: TGTGCCATCAGCCTGAACCGGGACAGGTCCTACGAGCAGTACTTC.

CDR3 in amino acids: CSVDSSGRSDTQYF. The DNA of the CDR3 is TGCAGCGTTGACTCTAGCGGGAGATCAGATACGCAGTATTTT. The V call is TRBV29-1, the J call TRBJ2-3; the match to TRBD2 covers 10 bases. Germline-derived CDR1 and CDR2 are SQVTM and ANQGSEA. The junction had 4 bases not matched to a gene; V was cut back by 3 bases and J by 4 bases. CDR3 length: 14 residues.

This chain links TRBV18 with TRBJ1-2; no definite D call. The germline gives CDR1 KGHSH, CDR2 LQKENI. This CDR3 contains 16 residues. V was pared by 2 bases and J by 8 bases, with 21 bases between. CDR3 nucleotide sequence: TGTGCCAGCTCACCAACCGCGGTGTTTCAAGAAAGAGGCTACACCTTC. It yields the protein CASSPTAVFQERGYTF. Full variable domain (rest looked up from reference TRBV18 and TRBJ1-2): NAGVMQNPRHLVRRRGQEARLRCSPMKGHSHVYWYRQLPEEGLKFMVYLQKENIIDESGMPKERFSAEFPKEGPSILRIQQVVRGDSAAYFCASSPTAVFQERGYTFGSGTRLTVV.

This clone has just one count. The rearrangement joins TRBV5-1 to TRBJ2-1, with D hard to call. The CDR3 contains 15 residues. V lost 0 bases, J lost 7 bases, and 14 bases lay in between. CDR1 and CDR2 (germline): SGHRS, YFSETQ. CDR3 loop: CASSLGLPLGNEQFF. The CDR3 DNA reads as TGCGCCAGCAGCTTGGGACTCCCCCTGGGGAATGAGCAGTTCTTC.

In nucleotides, the CDR3 is TGTGCCAGCTCACCAATTGGGACCGCCATTGAGCAGTACTTC. This gives the protein CASSPIGTAIEQYF. The chain links TRBV18 to TRBJ2-7; either TRBD1 or TRBD2 may fit D (5 bases each). Germline V lookup: CDR1 KGHSH, CDR2 LQKENI. The V gene lost 2 bases and the J gene lost 7 bases, with 15 bases spanning the gap. The CDR3 sequence is 14 residues long.

The chain uses TRBV6-5 and TRBJ1-3; D is ambiguous. The V end lost 2 bases, the J end lost 2 bases, and 7 bases lay between the germline ends. The CDR3 sequence is 14 residues long. In germline, CDR1 is MNHEY, CDR2 SVGAGI. The CDR3 region has the DNA TGTGCCAGCAGTTACAACGGGGCTGGAAACACCATATATTTT. It translates to CASSYNGAGNTIYF.

The chain uses TRBV6-1 and TRBJ2-7, with a possible D match to TRBD1 (6 bases). The CDR3 is 15 amino acids. V was trimmed by 8 bases and J by 5 bases, leaving 22 bases between them. The germline gives CDR1 MNHNS, CDR2 SASEGT. In nucleotides, the CDR3 is TGTGCCAGCGGCGCAACGACAGGAGGTCAGCACGAGCAGTACTTC. Protein sequence: CASGATTGGQHEQYF.

The chain has TRBV7-2 and TRBJ1-3; D gene uncertain. Trimming cost V 5 bases and J 0 bases, with 8 bases left between them. The CDR3 contains 14 residues. The V gene's germline CDR1 is SGHTA and CDR2 FQGNSA. CDR3 region: CASSLDVSGNTIYF. CDR3 in DNA: TGTGCCAGCAGCCTAGACGTCTCTGGAAACACCATATATTTT.

J is TRBJ2-5 and V is TRBV5-1; TRBD2 matches 10 bases. The CDR3 loop spans 16 amino acids. The V and J ends lost 6 bases and 1 base, in that order; junction bases with no gene match: 9. The germline gives CDR1 SGHRS, CDR2 YFSETQ. CDR3 loop: CASNPGLADLQETQYF. CDR3 sequence (DNA): TGCGCCAGCAACCCAGGACTAGCGGACCTCCAAGAGACCCAGTACTTC.

J is TRBJ2-2 and V is TRBV6-1, with TRBD1 matching 9 bases. Looked up from germline, CDR1 is MNHNS and CDR2 is SASEGT. CDR3 length: 16 amino acids. V gave up 3 bases and J gave up 3 bases; unmatched junction bases: 5. The CDR3 region has the DNA TGTGCCAGCAGTGAGCTACAGGGGGCGGACACCGGGGAGCTGTTTTTT. This encodes CASSELQGADTGELFF.

The genes are TRBV10-2 and TRBJ2-1; 8 nucleotides agree with TRBD1. Germline CDR1 reads WSHSY; CDR2 reads SAAADI. V was clipped by 8 bases and J by 4 bases; unmatched bases: 4. The CDR3 length is 13 residues. DNA of the CDR3: TGCGCCAGCGGAGGACAGGGATACAATGAGCAGTTCTTC. Protein sequence: CASGGQGYNEQFF.

The chain combines TRBV7-7 with TRBJ2-7, with 7 bases aligning to TRBD2. The CDR3 is 14 residues long. CDR1 is SSHAT and CDR2 is FNYEAQ in the germline V gene (reference sequence). The CDR3 here is CAGSSGIRFHEQYF. The CDR3 DNA follows: TGTGCTGGATCCAGCGGGATTAGGTTCCACGAGCAGTACTTC.

The chain combines TRBV29-1 with TRBJ2-3; 9 bases agree with TRBD1. With 6 bases clipped from V and 5 bases from J, the junction kept 9 bases outside the gene matches. The germline V gene encodes CDR1 SQVTM and CDR2 ANQGSEA. The CDR3 runs to 14 residues. The CDR3 is CSVEWDRARDTQYF. CDR3 nucleotides: TGCAGCGTCGAGTGGGACAGGGCTCGAGATACGCAGTATTTT.

Notes on this clone: This same CDR3 is encoded by further DNA sequences in the sample. This chain uses TRBV9 with TRBJ1-1; D not resolved. V was clipped by 0 bases and J by 1 base, with 7 bases between them. This CDR3 comprises 14 residues. Germline V gives CDR1 SGDLS, CDR2 YYNGEE. The CDR3 coding sequence is TGTGCCAGCAGCGTAGGTAGCAGGAACACTGAAGCTTTCTTT. Translation gives CASSVGSRNTEAFF.

The rearrangement links TRBV13 to TRBJ2-3; 15 nucleotides agree with TRBD2. This CDR3 region has 18 residues. Losses at the gene ends were 2 bases for V and 3 bases for J; bases not matched to a gene: 6. Germline assignment: CDR1 PRHDT and CDR2 FYEKMQ (reference sequence). The CDR3 region is CASSLQRTSGRETDTQYF. CDR3 bases: TGTGCCAGCAGCTTACAACGGACTAGCGGGAGGGAGACAGATACGCAGTATTTT. Filled out from reference TRBV13 and TRBJ2-3, the complete variable domain reads AAGVIQSPRHLIKEKRETATLKCYPIPRHDTVYWYQQGPGQDPQFLISFYEKMQSDKGSIPDRFSAQQFSDYHSELNMSSLELGDSALYFCASSLQRTSGRETDTQYFGPGTRLTVL.

This clone appeared a single time. Mismatch with germline at one junction end may stem from a read error. The chain carries TRBV5-4 and TRBJ2-1; D gene ambiguous. Germline V CDR1 and CDR2: SGHNT, YYREEE (reference sequence). The CDR3 has 13 amino acids. The CDR3 DNA sequence: TGTGCCAGCAACGTTCCTGCACAAACTCCACCGCTCTTC. As protein: CASNVPAQTPPLF.

The V and J genes are TRBV5-6 and TRBJ1-4; tentatively, D is TRBD1 (5 bases). Between the trimmed V and J ends, which lost 3 bases and 8 bases, there was a span of 5 bases. CDR3 size: 11 residues. From germline, CDR1 is SGHDT and CDR2 YYEEEE. In DNA, the CDR3 is TGTGCCAGCAGCTGGGGGGAAAAACTGTTTTTT. Translation: CASSWGEKLFF. Filled out from reference TRBV5-6 and TRBJ1-4, the complete variable domain reads DAGVTQSPTHLIKTRGQQVTLRCSPKSGHDTVSWYQQALGQGPQFIFQYYEEEERQRGNFPDRFSGHQFPNYSSELNVNALLLGDSALYLCASSWGEKLFFGSGTQLSVL.

The rearrangement links TRBV5-1 to TRBJ2-3; possibly TRBD1 for D (5 bases). Trimming removed 7 bases at V and 4 bases at J, with 16 bases between. The CDR3 has 14 residues. Germline V gene sequence: CDR1 SGHRS, CDR2 YFSETQ. The CDR3 loop is CASQPLQAADTQYF. The CDR3 coding sequence is TGCGCCAGCCAACCCTTACAGGCTGCAGATACGCAGTATTTT.